The sequence of this T cell receptor beta chain was determined in a study of T cells in Graves' hyperthyroidism and ophthalmopathy. The CDR3 is 13 amino acids. Deletions cut 2 bases from V and 3 bases from J, with 7 bases between. Fresh peripheral blood, around 11 ml of it, supplied the PBMCs. RNA transcripts yielded amplified TCR beta CDR3 regions. HTBI primers drove first-round RT-PCR of the TCR CDR3. MiXCR was run by TCRdb on the multiplex PCR reads, yielding one entry per CDR3 protein. The sample records fewer than 500,000 distinct CDR3 sequences, about 15% being singletons. This clonotype was picked up many times. Its antigen remains unknown. Overall study findings and caveats: The model identified upcoming ophthalmopathy a median approximately 6.5 months ahead of onset.

Sequenced material: blood. The chain joins TRBV12-3 or TRBV12-4 to TRBJ1-2; possible D gene TRBD1, 6 bases. The receptor was derived from a man aged 18 to 30 with Graves' ophthalmopathy. Written as DNA, the CDR3 is TGTGCCAGCAGTTTAAGGGGGGACTATGGCTACACCTTC. Amino acids: CASSLRGDYGYTF.